The 14 T cell receptor beta chains presented below share a single source sample, sequenced in a study of OX40 agonist ivuxolimab in advanced cancers. Using immunoSEQ multiplex PCR, the repertoire was profiled, and TCRdb retains in-frame clones only, with some absent. In the table there are approximately 92,000 clones, approximately 80% of which are singletons. Sequencing was performed on CD4+ or CD8+ T cells sorted from blood, taken in a trial of the OX40 agonist ivuxolimab. These receptors were taken from an adult with an advanced solid tumor such as melanoma, head and neck, liver or kidney cancer.

The rearrangement uses TRBV19 and TRBJ2-2; either TRBD1 or TRBD2 may supply D (5 bases each). Germline CDR1 is LNHDA and CDR2 is SQIVND (reference sequence). V shed 4 bases and J shed 4 bases, with 13 bases lying between them. The CDR3 totals 15 residues. CDR3 nucleotides: TGTGCCAGTAGTACCCCCGGGACGCCCACCGGGGAGCTGTTTTTT. It is translated as CASSTPGTPTGELFF. The complete variable domain, with remaining parts taken from reference TRBV19 and TRBJ2-2, reads DGGITQSPKYLFRKEGQNVTLSCEQNLNHDAMYWYRQDPGQGLRLIYYSQIVNDFQKGDIAEGYSVSREKKESFPLTVTSAQKNPTAFYLCASSTPGTPTGELFFGEGSRLTVL.

The V call is TRBV5-6, the J call TRBJ1-1, with a weak D call TRBD1 (6 bases). CDR1 SGHDT and CDR2 YYEEEE come from the germline V gene. This CDR3 is 15 amino acids long. Trimming pared 1 base from V and 0 bases from J, leaving 10 bases between. The CDR3 sequence is CASSLRTVMNTEAFF. In DNA, the CDR3 is TGTGCCAGCAGCTTGAGGACAGTAATGAACACTGAAGCTTTCTTT.

This chain uses TRBV5-6 with TRBJ2-2; 8 nucleotides agree with TRBD1. The germline gives CDR1 SGHDT, CDR2 YYEEEE. With V trimmed by 2 bases and J by 5 bases, 8 bases remained unmatched. The CDR3 sequence is 16 residues long. This CDR3 is CASSLGQGALTGELFF. CDR3 nucleotide sequence: TGTGCCAGCAGCTTAGGGCAGGGGGCGCTTACCGGGGAGCTGTTTTTT.

This rearrangement joins TRBV11-3 to TRBJ2-2, with TRBD2 matching 9 bases. This CDR3 contains 15 residues. The germline gives CDR1 SGHNT, CDR2 YENEEA. The J segment lost 5 bases and the V segment lost 4 bases, leaving 5 bases of the junction unmatched. CDR3 in amino acids: CASSSAGGLTGELFF. The CDR3 nucleotides are TGTGCCAGCAGCTCCGCGGGGGGGCTAACCGGGGAGCTGTTTTTT.

The rearrangement joins TRBV7-9 to TRBJ2-7, with 12 bases that match TRBD2. This CDR3 comprises 15 residues. Trimming at V came to 5 bases and at J to 4 bases, leaving 6 bases not matched to a gene. CDR1 SEHNR and CDR2 FQNEAQ come from the germline V gene (reference sequence). This CDR3 reads CASSTASGGEYEQYF. DNA for the CDR3: TGTGCCAGCAGCACAGCTAGCGGGGGGGAATACGAGCAGTACTTC. Combining the CDR3 with reference TRBV7-9 and TRBJ2-7 gives the whole variable domain DTGVSQNPRHKITKRGQNVTFRCDPISEHNRLYWYRQTLGQGPEFLTYFQNEAQLEKSRLLSDRFSAERPKGSFSTLEIQRTEQGDSAMYLCASSTASGGEYEQYFGPGTRLTVT.

This sequence joins TRBV21-1 and TRBJ2-7. TRBV21-1 corresponds to a pseudogene. The length of the CDR3 is 16 residues. CDR3 sequence: CASSSRRGDSSYEQYF. CDR3 sequence (DNA): TGTGCCAGCAGCAGTAGGAGAGGGGATTCCTCCTACGAGCAGTACTTC.

The table lists this clone with a few counts. The chain carries TRBV19 and TRBJ1-1; no firm D call. Trimming took off 5 bases at V and 9 bases at J, with 19 bases between the two ends. CDR1 is LNHDA and CDR2 is SQIVND in the germline V gene (reference sequence). CDR3 length: 14 residues. CDR3 amino acids: CASSSPRSRKKAFF. The CDR3 DNA reads as TGTGCCAGTAGTTCCCCTCGCTCACGAAAAAAAGCTTTCTTT.

The chain couples TRBV5-6 to TRBJ1-6; D unclear. With 4 bases removed from V and 0 bases from J, the gap between germline ends came to 11 bases. The CDR3 is 16 amino acids. Germline V gene sequence: CDR1 SGHDT, CDR2 YYEEEE. The CDR3 spells CASSLLGSSYNSPLHF. In DNA, the CDR3 is TGTGCCAGCAGCCTTCTGGGGAGCTCCTATAATTCACCCCTCCACTTT.

In its sample, this clone was seen a few times. This chain uses TRBV7-3 with TRBJ2-7; D ambiguous. Trimming left V 6 bases short and J 0 bases short, with 15 bases between. Germline CDR1 is SGHTA and CDR2 is FQGTGA. The CDR3 runs 15 residues. Here the CDR3 DNA reads TGTGCCAGCAGGTCTGACCCTAGGCCCTCCTACGAGCAGTACTTC. This encodes CASRSDPRPSYEQYF.

The V gene is TRBV6-1, the J gene TRBJ1-3; D is perhaps TRBD1 (6 bases). Germline CDR1 MNHNS, CDR2 SASEGT. Trimming took off 6 bases at V and 12 bases at J, with 21 bases between the two ends. The CDR3 has 14 residues. The CDR3 protein is CASSRRGTKEFIYF. CDR3 nucleotides: TGTGCCAGCAGCCGAAGGGGGACAAAGGAGTTCATATATTTT.

The chain combines TRBV7-2 with TRBJ2-7, with TRBD1 identical over 7 bases. This CDR3 has 14 amino acids. The J segment lost 4 bases and the V segment lost 5 bases, leaving 8 bases of the junction unmatched. Germline CDR1 and CDR2: SGHTA and FQGNSA. Written as DNA, the CDR3 is TGTGCCAGCAGCCCACGGACAGGTCCTTACGAGCAGTACTTC. The encoded protein is CASSPRTGPYEQYF.

V gene TRBV29-1 combines with J gene TRBJ2-2, with D possibly TRBD2 on 6 matching bases. The germline gives CDR1 SQVTM, CDR2 ANQGSEA. This CDR3 is built from 16 residues. The germline V and J ends were trimmed by 3 bases and 2 bases, with 16 bases remaining between them. This CDR3 is CSVDRGDGSNTGELFF. The CDR3 coding sequence is TGCAGCGTTGATCGGGGAGACGGGAGCAACACCGGGGAGCTGTTTTTT.

This clone was recorded once. The gene calls are TRBV12-5 and TRBJ1-1, with D possibly TRBD1 on 6 matching bases. The germline V and J ends were trimmed by 0 bases and 3 bases, with 20 bases remaining between them. CDR1 and CDR2 from the germline V gene are LGHNT and FRNRAP. The CDR3 spans 18 residues. CDR3 sequence reads: CASGLVLGQTNRDTEAFF. The CDR3 DNA reads TGTGCTAGTGGTTTGGTACTTGGACAGACCAACCGGGACACTGAAGCTTTCTTT.

CDR3 nucleotide sequence: TGTGCCAGCAGCTTAGGGCTCGGGGCGCAGTACTTC. It yields the protein CASSLGLGAQYF. V and J are TRBV11-3 and TRBJ2-7; D tentatively fits TRBD1 or TRBD2 (5 bases each). The germline CDR1 and CDR2 sequences are SGHNT and YENEEA. This CDR3 is 12 amino acids long. V was clipped by 1 base and J by 9 bases, with 10 bases between them.